The 8 T cell receptor beta chains below come from one sample, sequenced in a study of breast tumors, draining lymph nodes, adjacent tissues. MiXCR, applied by TCRdb to the multiplex PCR reads, yields one record per CDR3 protein. This table holds a few hundred thousand distinct CDR3 sequences, less than 40% found once. Breast cancer patients provided tissue from their axillary draining lymph nodes. Sequenced: axillary lymph node tissue. Source of these receptors: a female donor with breast cancer. Some clones in this sample may be carry-over from other donors' samples.

The chain employs TRBV18 and TRBJ1-4; no clear D. V lost 5 bases, J lost 0 bases, and 10 bases lay in between. The CDR3 sequence is 15 residues long. The germline V gene encodes CDR1 KGHSH and CDR2 LQKENI. Here the CDR3 DNA reads TGTGCCAGCTCATGGGCAGTATCAACTAATGAAAAACTGTTTTTT. Its translation is CASSWAVSTNEKLFF.

This clonotype was counted ten times or more. The chain joins TRBV7-2 to TRBJ1-3, with D possibly matching TRBD1 (5 bases). Trimming cost V 0 bases and J 4 bases, with 10 bases left between them. The CDR3 extends over 15 amino acids. Per germline, CDR1 SGHTA and CDR2 FQGNSA. For the CDR3, the DNA is TGTGCCAGCAGCTTAGCCGCAGGGTCGGGAAACACCATATATTTT. Amino acid sequence: CASSLAAGSGNTIYF.

Many counts were recorded for this clonotype. The chain uses TRBV20-1 and TRBJ1-4; D is ambiguous. Trimming removed 3 bases at V and 6 bases at J, with 14 bases between. Germline-derived CDR1 and CDR2 are DFQATT and SNEGSKA (reference sequence). CDR3 length: 14 amino acids. In DNA, the CDR3 is TGCAGTGCTAGTCCCCTTGGACTGGATGAAAAACTGTTTTTT. Residues: CSASPLGLDEKLFF.

The chain employs TRBV6-5 and TRBJ1-2; D not resolved. The CDR3 extends over 13 amino acids. Germline V gene data show CDR1 as MNHEY and CDR2 as SVGAGI. V was pared by 5 bases and J by 2 bases, with 9 bases between. The CDR3: CASSQHQNYGYTF. The CDR3 nucleotides read TGTGCCAGCAGTCAGCACCAGAACTATGGCTACACCTTC.

Note on this clonotype: One junction end does not reproduce the germline sequence, and a read error may be involved. The chain uses TRBV20-1 and TRBJ1-3, with D tentatively TRBD1 (5 bases). Germline CDR1 and CDR2: DFQATT and SNEGSKA (reference sequence). This CDR3 has 13 residues. CDR3 region: CSARDGARNAIYF. The CDR3 DNA reads as TGCAGTGCTAGAGACGGGGCCCGAAACGCCATATATTTT.

This clonotype was recorded at least ten times. The rearrangement joins TRBV7-2 to TRBJ2-6; D is possibly TRBD1 (6 bases). Deletions cut 4 bases from V and 2 bases from J, with 12 bases between. CDR3 length equals 16 residues. Germline V gene data show CDR1 as SGHTA and CDR2 as FQGNSA. As DNA, the CDR3 is TGTGCCAGCAGCTCTCGGACAGCCCCTGGGGCCAACGTCCTGACTTTC. It encodes CASSSRTAPGANVLTF. Looking up the rest from reference TRBV7-2 and TRBJ2-6 gives the full variable domain: GAGVSQSPSNKVTEKGKDVELRCDPISGHTALYWYRQSLGQGLEFLIYFQGNSAPDKSGLPSDRFSAERTGGSVSTLTIQRTQQEDSAVYLCASSSRTAPGANVLTFGAGSRLTVL.

The chain couples TRBV9 to TRBJ2-2; no definite D call. V shed 0 bases and J shed 7 bases, with 4 bases lying between them. From germline, CDR1 is SGDLS and CDR2 YYNGEE. The CDR3 loop spans 12 amino acids. The CDR3 DNA is TGTGCCAGCAGCGTAGATGGCGGGGAGCTGTTTTTT. It specifies CASSVDGGELFF.

The J gene is TRBJ1-3, the V gene TRBV6-2 or TRBV6-3; TRBD1 might be the D (5 bases). From germline, CDR1 is MNHEY and CDR2 SVGEGT. V lost 5 bases and J 3 bases, leaving 20 bases between the germline ends. The CDR3 is 17 amino acids. CDR3 protein: CASSTRTQGLGGNTIYF. DNA of the CDR3: TGTGCCAGCAGTACCCGCACCCAGGGTTTGGGTGGAAACACCATATATTTT.